These 8 T cell receptor beta chains share one sample of origin, sequenced in a study of shared clonotypes between healthy human individuals. Clones were sequenced by immunoSEQ multiplex PCR, and TCRdb holds only the in-frame ones, with some missing. The sample yields about 1.1 million clones, roughly 74% seen once. The material sequenced was memory CD4+ T cells from PBMCs. The subset here: CD45RA-negative fraction. These receptors came from a man younger than 35 in good health. Some clones in this sample may be carry-over from other donors' samples.

The sample holds one count of this clone. This chain uses TRBV7-9 with TRBJ1-1, with D possibly being TRBD1 (5 bases). Looked up from germline, CDR1 is SEHNR and CDR2 is FQNEAQ (reference sequence). This CDR3 contains 14 residues. The V and J ends lost 5 bases and 1 base respectively, with 11 bases between them. The CDR3 sequence is CASSALGGNTEAFF. In DNA form, the CDR3 reads TGTGCCAGCAGCGCCCTTGGGGGGAACACTGAAGCTTTCTTT.

With regard to this clone: The sample carries other DNA sequences with the same CDR3. The chain employs TRBV5-4 and TRBJ1-2, with D maybe TRBD1 (6 bases). V lost 0 bases and J lost 1, with 10 bases in between. The CDR3 has 15 residues. Germline V gives CDR1 SGHNT, CDR2 YYREEE (reference sequence). The CDR3 DNA is TGTGCCAGCAGCTTGGCGGGGGCACTTAACTATGGCTACACCTTC. This sequence encodes CASSLAGALNYGYTF.

The V gene is TRBV7-3, the J gene TRBJ2-7, with D uncertain. Trimming shortened V by 5 bases and J by 6 bases, and 14 bases separated the two germline ends. CDR3 size: 13 residues. Germline CDR1 and CDR2: SGHTA and FQGTGA. For the CDR3, the DNA is TGTGCCAGCAGCCAAAGGAGTTTCGGCGAGCAGTACTTC. It translates to CASSQRSFGEQYF.

This clone came up once. The chain uses TRBV4-1 and TRBJ1-2, with a tentative D call TRBD1 (5 bases). The CDR3 is 15 residues long. V lost 1 base to trimming and J lost 2 bases, with 11 bases between them. CDR1 MGHRA and CDR2 YSYEKL come from the germline V gene. The CDR3 spells CASSQVGDSNYGYTF. The CDR3 coding sequence is TGCGCCAGCAGCCAAGTGGGTGACAGCAACTATGGCTACACCTTC.

Only one count was recorded for this clone. Other DNA sequences in this specimen translate into the identical CDR3. This rearrangement joins TRBV7-9 to TRBJ1-2, with D tentatively TRBD1 (5 bases). The CDR3 totals 15 residues. Germline values: CDR1 SEHNR, CDR2 FQNEAQ (reference sequence). The ends were cut back, 1 base at V and 5 bases at J, with 14 bases in the middle. Here the CDR3 reads CASSLVLGASYGYTF. The CDR3 DNA reads as TGTGCCAGCAGCTTAGTTTTAGGGGCTTCGTATGGCTACACCTTC.

V and J are TRBV7-6 and TRBJ2-7, with D perhaps being TRBD1 or TRBD2 (5 bases each). CDR3 length equals 19 residues. Germline values: CDR1 SGHVS, CDR2 FNYEAQ. Trimming left V 4 bases short and J 3 bases short, with 28 bases between. CDR3 sequence (DNA): TGTGCCAGCAGCTCCCGACGGGGCGACGGGCAACGGTTCCTCTACGAGCAGTACTTC. Translated: CASSSRRGDGQRFLYEQYF.

The J gene is TRBJ2-7, the V gene TRBV7-9; D is undetermined. Germline lookup yields CDR1 SEHNR and CDR2 FQNEAQ (reference sequence). V dropped 2 bases and J dropped 12 bases, with 14 bases sitting between them. The CDR3 extends over 12 amino acids. This CDR3 is CASSLRGLLVYF. The CDR3, as DNA: TGTGCCAGCAGCTTAAGAGGCCTGCTGGTGTACTTC.

V usage is TRBV5-1 and J usage is TRBJ1-1; 10 bases align to TRBD1. With V trimmed by 4 bases and J by 4 bases, 10 bases remained unmatched. Germline CDR1 reads SGHRS; CDR2 reads YFSETQ. The CDR3 is 16 residues long. CDR3 DNA: TGCGCCAGCAGCAACCGGGACAGGGGAGAAGGCACTGAAGCTTTCTTT. Protein: CASSNRDRGEGTEAFF.